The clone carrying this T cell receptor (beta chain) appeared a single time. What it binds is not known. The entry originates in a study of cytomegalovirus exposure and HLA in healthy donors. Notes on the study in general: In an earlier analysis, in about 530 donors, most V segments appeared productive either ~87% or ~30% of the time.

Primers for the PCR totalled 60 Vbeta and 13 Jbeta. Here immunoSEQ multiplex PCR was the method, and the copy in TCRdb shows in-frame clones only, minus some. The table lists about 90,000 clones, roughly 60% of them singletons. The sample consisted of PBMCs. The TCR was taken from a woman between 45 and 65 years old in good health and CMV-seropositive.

The CDR3 loop is CASSQAGTGGDPLHF. In nucleotides, the CDR3 is TGTGCCAGCAGCCAGGCCGGGACAGGGGGGGATCCCCTCCACTTT. The chain couples TRBV4-2 to TRBJ1-6; 11 bases are shared with TRBD1. The V gene's germline CDR1 is LGHNA and CDR2 YNFKEQ. This CDR3 region has 15 residues. Trimming at V came to 3 bases and at J to 13 bases, leaving 8 bases not matched to a gene.